This record looks at one TCR beta chain sequence and its context. As yet, its antigen is unknown. The donors, healthy adults who were HIV-negative, had experienced no recent acute infections or vaccinations. These data originate in a study of shared clonotypes between healthy human individuals. Study-wide points: Researchers found naive subsets generally carried larger estimated richness than memory subsets. Several donors held about 4.5% of naive CD4 clonotypes in common.

For each subset, genomic DNA was distributed in equal portions over several immunoSEQ plates. Profiled with immunoSEQ multiplex PCR; TCRdb holds only in-frame clones, not every one. This table has some 320,000 clones, around nine tenths appearing once. CDR1 is MNHEY, CDR2 SMNVEV, per germline (reference sequence). V was shortened by 4 bases and J by 3 bases, with 15 bases between the two germline ends. CDR3 size: 15 residues. This receptor was obtained from a man aged 18 to 30 in good health. What was sequenced was memory CD8+ T cells sorted from blood. Indicated subset: CD45RO+ cells pooled with CCR7-negative TemRA cells. The chain uses TRBV27 and TRBJ1-2; D is possibly TRBD1 (6 bases). The CDR3: CASSSETGMDYGYTF. The CDR3 nucleotides are TGTGCCAGCAGTTCGGAAACAGGGATGGACTATGGCTACACCTTC.